This TCR beta chain was retrieved from a study of shared clonotypes between healthy human individuals. Generated by immunoSEQ multiplex PCR, the TCRdb table keeps only in-frame clones and is missing some. The sample yields roughly 2,300,000 clones, approximately 90% seen once. The CDR3 has 17 amino acids. From germline, CDR1 is MDHEN and CDR2 SYDVKM. V was pared by 6 bases and J by 3 bases, with 22 bases between. The V and J genes are TRBV28 and TRBJ2-3, with a possible D match to TRBD2 (6 bases). This sequence originates from a man between 18 and 29 years old in good health. Some clones in this sample may be carry-over from other donors' samples. The sample consisted of naive CD4+ T cells from PBMCs. The subset: CD45RA+ positively selected. Here the CDR3 reads CASRGPAAREWTDTQYF. In DNA form, the CDR3 reads TGTGCCAGCAGGGGACCTGCCGCCCGGGAGTGGACAGATACGCAGTATTTT.